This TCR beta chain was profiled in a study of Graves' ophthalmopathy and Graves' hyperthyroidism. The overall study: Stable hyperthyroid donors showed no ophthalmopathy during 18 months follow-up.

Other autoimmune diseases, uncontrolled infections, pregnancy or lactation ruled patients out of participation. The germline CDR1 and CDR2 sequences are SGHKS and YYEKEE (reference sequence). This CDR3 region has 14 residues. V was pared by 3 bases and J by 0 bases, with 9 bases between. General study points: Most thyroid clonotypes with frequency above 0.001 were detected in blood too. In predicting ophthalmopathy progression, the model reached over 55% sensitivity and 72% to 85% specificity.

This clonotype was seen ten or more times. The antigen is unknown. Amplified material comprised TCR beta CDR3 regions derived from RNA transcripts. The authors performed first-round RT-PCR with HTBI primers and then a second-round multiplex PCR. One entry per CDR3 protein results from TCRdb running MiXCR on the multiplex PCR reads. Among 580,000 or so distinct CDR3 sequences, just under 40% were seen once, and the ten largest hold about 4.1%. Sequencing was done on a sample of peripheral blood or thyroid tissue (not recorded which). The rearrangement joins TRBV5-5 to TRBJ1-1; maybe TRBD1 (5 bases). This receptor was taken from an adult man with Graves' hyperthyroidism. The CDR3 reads CASSSRGVNTEAFF. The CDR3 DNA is TGTGCCAGCAGCTCACGGGGGGTGAACACTGAAGCTTTCTTT.